This T cell receptor (beta chain) was profiled in a study of EBV T-cell therapy then PD-1 blockade in nasopharyngeal carcinoma. As to this clone: No antigen is known for it.

The treatment is: AdE1-LMPpoly-expanded autologous EBV-specific T-cell therapy followed by anti-PD-1 nivolumab. V was pared by 6 bases and J by 1 base, with 4 bases of the junction left unmatched. The germline gives CDR1 MDHEN, CDR2 SYDVKM. This CDR3 contains 14 residues. The table came from immunoSEQ multiplex PCR; TCRdb's copy has only in-frame clones and leaves some out. This table has 15,000 to 20,000 clones, 65% to 85% appearing once. Sequences were derived from CD8+ T cells from blood, sampled at day 0 from a patient whose treatment included autologous EBV-specific T cells and nivolumab. The source of this sequence is a man aged 35 to 55 with nasopharyngeal carcinoma. V is TRBV28 and J is TRBJ2-7, with 9 bases lining up with TRBD2. CDR3 sequence (DNA): TGTGCCAGCAGATATAGCGGGGGTTCCTACGAGCAGTACTTC. It is translated as CASRYSGGSYEQYF.